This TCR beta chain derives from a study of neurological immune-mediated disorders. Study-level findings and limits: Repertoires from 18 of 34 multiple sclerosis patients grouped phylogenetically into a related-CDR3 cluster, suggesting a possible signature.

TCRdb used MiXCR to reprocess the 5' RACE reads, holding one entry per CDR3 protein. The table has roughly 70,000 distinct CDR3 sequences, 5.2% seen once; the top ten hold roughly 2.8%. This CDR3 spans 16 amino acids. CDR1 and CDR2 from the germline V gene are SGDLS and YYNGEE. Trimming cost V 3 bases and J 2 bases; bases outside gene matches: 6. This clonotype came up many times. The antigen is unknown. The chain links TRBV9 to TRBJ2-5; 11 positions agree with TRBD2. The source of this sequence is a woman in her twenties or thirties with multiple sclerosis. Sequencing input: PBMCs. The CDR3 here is CASSGPRLAGQETQYF. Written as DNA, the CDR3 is TGTGCCAGCAGCGGCCCTCGACTAGCGGGGCAAGAGACCCAGTACTTC.